This entry concerns a single T cell receptor beta chain. The sample comes from a study of T cell clones after liver transplantation. Data came from immunoSEQ multiplex PCR; TCRdb stores just in-frame clones and leaves some out. The sample lists roughly 62,000 clones, 70% seen once, with 2.5% to 3% in the top ten. This TCR derives from a human patient who received a liver transplant. These T cells may partly come from the graft donor. This sample comprised CD4+ T cells from blood, obtained at the approximately 16-month timepoint.

The CDR3 sequence: CASSQGDNYGYTF. CDR3 DNA sequence: TGTGCCAGCTCCCAAGGGGATAACTATGGCTACACCTTC. The chain employs TRBV18 and TRBJ1-2; the D gene is possibly TRBD1 (5 bases). Trimming cost V 6 bases and J 1 base, with 9 bases left between them. Germline CDR1 KGHSH, CDR2 LQKENI. The CDR3 is 13 amino acids.